The T cell receptor beta chain described here comes from a study of cytomegalovirus exposure and HLA in healthy donors. Findings and caveats of the study: A previous analysis found most TCR beta V segments productive roughly 87% or roughly 30% of the time. Serostatus for CMV was the only available immune exposure information.

The PCR made use of 60 Vbeta and 13 Jbeta primers. Some clones are missing from TCRdb's copy, which holds only in-frame ones; the method was immunoSEQ multiplex PCR. The data show 120,000 to 150,000 clones, about 80% seen once. V was clipped by 4 bases and J by 5 bases; unmatched bases: 3. The CDR3 consists of 12 residues. The V gene's germline CDR1 is SQVTM and CDR2 ANQGSEA. Only a few counts were recorded for this clone. Its matching antigen is unknown. The rearrangement uses TRBV29-1 and TRBJ1-1; 8 nucleotides align to TRBD1. Sequenced material: PBMCs. The TCR comes from a man aged 35 to 55 in good health and CMV-seropositive. The CDR3 DNA is TGCAGCGTTGGACAGGGGAGGACTGAAGCTTTCTTT. This codes for CSVGQGRTEAFF.